The 12 T cell receptor beta chains listed next were all sequenced from one sample in a study of blood T cell repertoires in COVID-19. The data were produced by immunoSEQ multiplex PCR, yet TCRdb's version contains in-frame clones alone and is incomplete. This sample has 84,000 or so clones, with around 75% found just once. Sequencing was performed on peripheral blood. Receptor source: a man aged 65 to 79 with COVID-19, enrolled during active disease.

This clone was seen a handful of times. The chain joins TRBV4-2 to TRBJ2-7, with D perhaps matching TRBD1 (6 bases). Germline loops: CDR1 LGHNA, CDR2 YNFKEQ. Trimming left V 1 base short and J 2 bases short, with 12 bases between. The CDR3 covers 15 residues. CDR3 protein: CASSQASGQTYEQYF. The CDR3 bases are TGTGCCAGCAGCCAAGCGTCAGGACAGACCTACGAGCAGTACTTC.

This chain joins TRBV19 and TRBJ1-1; D not certain. The CDR3 is 13 residues long. Trimming cost V 1 base and J 0 bases, with 3 bases left between them. In germline, CDR1 is LNHDA, CDR2 SQIVND (reference sequence). CDR3 nucleotides: TGTGCCAGTAGTATAGCGGTGAACACTGAAGCTTTCTTT. Translation: CASSIAVNTEAFF.

J is TRBJ2-1 and V is TRBV18; TRBD2 matches 9 bases. V lost 3 bases to trimming and J lost 4 bases; unmatched junction nucleotides: 7. This CDR3 region has 16 residues. Per germline, CDR1 KGHSH and CDR2 LQKENI. The CDR3: CASSPATTSGYNEQFF. The CDR3 coding sequence is TGTGCCAGCTCACCTGCTACGACTAGCGGTTACAATGAGCAGTTCTTC.

J is TRBJ2-2 and V is TRBV11-2; 9 nucleotides line up with TRBD1. V gave up 3 bases and J gave up 7 bases; unmatched junction bases: 6. The CDR3 is made up of 15 amino acids. Germline CDR1 reads SGHAT; CDR2 reads FQNNGV. The CDR3 bases are TGTGCCAGCAGCTTCGGGACAGGGTATCACGGGGAGCTGTTTTTT. It specifies CASSFGTGYHGELFF. The complete variable domain, with remaining parts taken from reference TRBV11-2 and TRBJ2-2, reads EAGVAQSPRYKIIEKRQSVAFWCNPISGHATLYWYQQILGQGPKLLIQFQNNGVVDDSQLPKDRFSAERLKGVDSTLKIQPAKLEDSAVYLCASSFGTGYHGELFFGEGSRLTVL.

This sequence joins TRBV29-1 and TRBJ1-1, with D possibly matching TRBD1 (5 bases). The V gene lost 2 bases and the J gene lost 3 bases, with 16 bases spanning the gap. This CDR3 has 15 residues. The germline V gene has CDR1 SQVTM and CDR2 ANQGSEA. In nucleotides, the CDR3 is TGCAGCGTTGAACTCGAAGGGGCTCGGGACACTGAAGCTTTCTTT. Its translation: CSVELEGARDTEAFF.

The V and J genes are TRBV19 and TRBJ1-2; D may be TRBD1 (6 bases). CDR1 LNHDA and CDR2 SQIVND come from the germline V gene (reference sequence). Trimming took 6 bases from V and 8 from J, leaving 16 bases between them. This CDR3 has 13 residues. CDR3 loop: CASRVQGESGYTF. For the CDR3, the DNA is TGTGCCAGTAGAGTACAGGGAGAGAGCGGCTACACCTTC.

This clone was seen a few times. The V gene is TRBV11-2, the J gene TRBJ2-3; TRBD1 agrees at 9 bases. This CDR3 comprises 17 residues. Germline lookup yields CDR1 SGHAT and CDR2 FQNNGV. The J segment lost 1 base and the V segment lost 1 base, leaving 6 bases of the junction unmatched. In DNA, the CDR3 is TGTGCCAGCAGCTTAGGTCGGGGGACAGGGCGCACAGATACGCAGTATTTT. Translated: CASSLGRGTGRTDTQYF.

J is TRBJ1-2 and V is TRBV2; TRBD1 might be the D (6 bases). This CDR3 has 14 residues. Germline loops: CDR1 SNHLY, CDR2 FYNNEI. V lost 6 bases and J 1 base, leaving 12 bases between the germline ends. CDR3 amino acids: CASRLDSLNYGYTF. The CDR3 bases are TGTGCCAGCAGACTGGACAGCCTTAACTATGGCTACACCTTC.

This clone was found many times. V and J are TRBV27 and TRBJ1-6; D gene unclear. V shed 6 bases and J shed 9 bases, with 12 bases lying between them. The CDR3 has 13 amino acids. The V gene's germline CDR1 is MNHEY and CDR2 SMNVEV (reference sequence). CDR3 sequence: CASRAGKGSPLHF. CDR3 DNA: TGTGCCAGCAGAGCCGGGAAGGGTTCACCCCTCCACTTT.

The rearrangement joins TRBV3-1 (or the pseudogene TRBV3-2) to TRBJ1-1; 8 nucleotides match TRBD1. Germline CDR1 LGHDT, CDR2 YNNKEL (reference sequence). Germline trimming cut 0 bases from V and 10 bases from J; bases unmatched to any gene: 7. This CDR3 has 14 residues. CDR3 in amino acids: CASSQEGRTGGAFF. The CDR3 region has the DNA TGTGCCAGCAGCCAAGAGGGGAGAACAGGGGGAGCTTTCTTT.

This clone was detected only once. This chain connects TRBV5-1 to TRBJ2-3; 12 bases match TRBD2. Germline CDR1 reads SGHRS; CDR2 reads YFSETQ. Trimming cost V 4 bases and J 0 bases; bases outside gene matches: 3. The CDR3 totals 16 residues. Written as DNA, the CDR3 is TGCGCCAGCAGCACCGGGACTAGCGGGAGCACAGATACGCAGTATTTT. Residues: CASSTGTSGSTDTQYF.

V is TRBV2 and J is TRBJ1-6; 10 bases fit TRBD1. V lost 5 bases and J lost 5; bases outside the gene matches: 6. The CDR3 sequence is 16 residues long. CDR1 SNHLY and CDR2 FYNNEI come from the germline V gene. DNA of the CDR3: TGTGCCAGCAGTACACCGGGACAGGGGAATAATTCACCCCTCCACTTT. Protein sequence: CASSTPGQGNNSPLHF. Filled out from reference TRBV2 and TRBJ1-6, the complete variable domain reads EPEVTQTPSHQVTQMGQEVILRCVPISNHLYFYWYRQILGQKVEFLVSFYNNEISEKSEIFDDQFSVERPDGSNFTLKIRSTKLEDSAMYFCASSTPGQGNNSPLHFGNGTRLTVT.